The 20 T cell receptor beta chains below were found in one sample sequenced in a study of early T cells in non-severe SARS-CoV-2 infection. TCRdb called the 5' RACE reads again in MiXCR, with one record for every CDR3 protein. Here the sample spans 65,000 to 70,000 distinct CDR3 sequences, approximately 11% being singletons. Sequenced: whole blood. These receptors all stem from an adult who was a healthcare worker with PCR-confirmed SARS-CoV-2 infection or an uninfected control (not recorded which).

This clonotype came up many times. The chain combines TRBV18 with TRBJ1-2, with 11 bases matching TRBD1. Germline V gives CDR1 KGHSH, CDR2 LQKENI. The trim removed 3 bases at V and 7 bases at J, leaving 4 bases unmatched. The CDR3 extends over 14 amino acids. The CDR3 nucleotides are TGTGCCAGCTCACCGACGGACAGGGGGCCTGGCTACACCTTC. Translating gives CASSPTDRGPGYTF.

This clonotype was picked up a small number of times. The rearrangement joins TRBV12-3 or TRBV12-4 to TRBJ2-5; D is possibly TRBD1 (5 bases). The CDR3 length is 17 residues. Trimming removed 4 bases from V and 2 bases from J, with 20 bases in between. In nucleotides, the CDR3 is TGTGCCAGCAGTTACCCGGTTGACAGCAGCCCGCAAGAGACCCAGTACTTC. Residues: CASSYPVDSSPQETQYF.

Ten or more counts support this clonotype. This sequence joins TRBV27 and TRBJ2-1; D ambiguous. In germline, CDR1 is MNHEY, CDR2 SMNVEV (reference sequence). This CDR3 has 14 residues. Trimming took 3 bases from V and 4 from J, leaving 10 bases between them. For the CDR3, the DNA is TGTGCCAGCAGTTTGATAGCCGGATACAATGAGCAGTTCTTC. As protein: CASSLIAGYNEQFF.

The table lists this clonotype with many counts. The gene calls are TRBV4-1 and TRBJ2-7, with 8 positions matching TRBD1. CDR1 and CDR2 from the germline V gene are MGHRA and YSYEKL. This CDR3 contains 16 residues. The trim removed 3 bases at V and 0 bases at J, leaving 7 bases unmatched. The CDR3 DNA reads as TGCGCCAGCAGCCATCCTAGGGACAGGAGCTCCTACGAGCAGTACTTC. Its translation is CASSHPRDRSSYEQYF.

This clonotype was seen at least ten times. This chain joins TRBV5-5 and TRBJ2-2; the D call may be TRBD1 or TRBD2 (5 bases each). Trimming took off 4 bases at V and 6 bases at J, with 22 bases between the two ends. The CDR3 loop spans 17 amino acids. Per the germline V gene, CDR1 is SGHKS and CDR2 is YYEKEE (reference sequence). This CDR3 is CASSRSRGETLSGELFF. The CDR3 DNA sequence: TGTGCCAGCAGCCGTTCACGAGGGGAGACTCTTTCCGGGGAGCTGTTTTTT. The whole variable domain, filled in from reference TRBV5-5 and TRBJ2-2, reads DAGVTQSPTHLIKTRGQQVTLRCSPISGHKSVSWYQQVLGQGPQFIFQYYEKEERGRGNFPDRFSARQFPNYSSELNVNALLLGDSALYLCASSRSRGETLSGELFFGEGSRLTVL.

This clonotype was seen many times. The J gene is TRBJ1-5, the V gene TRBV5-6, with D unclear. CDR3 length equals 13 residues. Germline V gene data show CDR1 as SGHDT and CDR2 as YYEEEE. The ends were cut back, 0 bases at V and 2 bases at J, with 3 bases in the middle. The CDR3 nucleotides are TGTGCCAGCAGCTTGGCGGGCAATCAGCCCCAGCATTTT. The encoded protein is CASSLAGNQPQHF.

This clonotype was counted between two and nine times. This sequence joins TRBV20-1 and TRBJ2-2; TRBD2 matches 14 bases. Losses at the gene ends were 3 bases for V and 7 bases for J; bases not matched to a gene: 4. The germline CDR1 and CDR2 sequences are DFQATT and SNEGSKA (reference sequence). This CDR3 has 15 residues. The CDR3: CSARTSGRADGELFF. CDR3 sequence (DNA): TGCAGTGCTAGGACTAGCGGGAGGGCTGACGGGGAGCTGTTTTTT.

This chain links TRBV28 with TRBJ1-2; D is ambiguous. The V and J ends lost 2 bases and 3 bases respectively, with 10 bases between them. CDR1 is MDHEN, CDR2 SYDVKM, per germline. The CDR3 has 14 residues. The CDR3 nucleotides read TGTGCCAGCAGTTTAGGCAAGTTCGACTATGGCTACACCTTC. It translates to CASSLGKFDYGYTF.

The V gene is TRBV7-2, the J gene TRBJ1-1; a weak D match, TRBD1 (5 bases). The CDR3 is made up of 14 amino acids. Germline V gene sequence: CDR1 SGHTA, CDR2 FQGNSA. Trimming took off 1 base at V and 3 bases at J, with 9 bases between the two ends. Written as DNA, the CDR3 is TGTGCCAGCAGCTTAGTATTGGGGGACACTGAAGCTTTCTTT. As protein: CASSLVLGDTEAFF.

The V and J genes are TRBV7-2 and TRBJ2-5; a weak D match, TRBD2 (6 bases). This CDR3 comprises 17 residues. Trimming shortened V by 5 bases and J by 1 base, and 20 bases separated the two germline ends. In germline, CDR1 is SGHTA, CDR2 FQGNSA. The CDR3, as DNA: TGTGCCAGCAGCACCCATTTCGCGGGACTTATCCAAGAGACCCAGTACTTC. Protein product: CASSTHFAGLIQETQYF.

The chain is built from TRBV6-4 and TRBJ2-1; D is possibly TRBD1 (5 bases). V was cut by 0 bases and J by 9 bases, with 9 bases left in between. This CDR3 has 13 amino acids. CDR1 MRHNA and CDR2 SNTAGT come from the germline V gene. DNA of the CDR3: TGTGCCAGCAGTGACTCGAGTCAGGGTGAGCAGTTCTTC. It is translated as CASSDSSQGEQFF.

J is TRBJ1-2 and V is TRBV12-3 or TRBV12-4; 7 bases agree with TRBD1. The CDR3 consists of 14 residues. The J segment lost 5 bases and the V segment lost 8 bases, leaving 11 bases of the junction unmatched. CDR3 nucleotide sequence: TGTGCCAGCTTGGGGGACAGCCTATTATATGGCTACACCTTC. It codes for CASLGDSLLYGYTF.

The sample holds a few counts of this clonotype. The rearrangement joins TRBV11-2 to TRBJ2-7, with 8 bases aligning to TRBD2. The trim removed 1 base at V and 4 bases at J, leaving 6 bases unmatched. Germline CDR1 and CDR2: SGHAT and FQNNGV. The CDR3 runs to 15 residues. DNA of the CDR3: TGTGCCAGCAGCTTAGCGGCCAGCGGGGGTTACGAGCAGTACTTC. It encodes CASSLAASGGYEQYF.

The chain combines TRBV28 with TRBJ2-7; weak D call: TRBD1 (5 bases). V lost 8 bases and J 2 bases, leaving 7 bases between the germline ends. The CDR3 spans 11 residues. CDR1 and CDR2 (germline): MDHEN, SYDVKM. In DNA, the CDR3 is TGTGCCAGCGGGGCTACCTACGAGCAGTACTTC. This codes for CASGATYEQYF.

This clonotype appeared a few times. The CDR3 DNA follows: TGCAGTGCTTCCAGCGGGAGCGACACCGGGGAGCTGTTTTTT. This translates into CSASSGSDTGELFF. The chain combines TRBV20-1 with TRBJ2-2; TRBD2 aligns across 8 bases. Germline V gene data show CDR1 as DFQATT and CDR2 as SNEGSKA (reference sequence). Losses at the gene ends were 5 bases for V and 3 bases for J; bases not matched to a gene: 5. There are 14 residues in the CDR3.

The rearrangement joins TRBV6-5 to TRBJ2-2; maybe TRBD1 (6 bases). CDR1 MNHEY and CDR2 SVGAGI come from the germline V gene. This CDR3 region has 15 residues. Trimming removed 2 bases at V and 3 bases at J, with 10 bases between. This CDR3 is CASSYTGQYTGELFF. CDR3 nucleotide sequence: TGTGCCAGCAGTTACACGGGACAATACACCGGGGAGCTGTTTTTT.

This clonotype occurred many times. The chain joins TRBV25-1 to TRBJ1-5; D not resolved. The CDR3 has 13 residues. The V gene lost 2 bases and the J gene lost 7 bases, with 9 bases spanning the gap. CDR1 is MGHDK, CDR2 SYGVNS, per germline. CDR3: CASSELRYQPQHF. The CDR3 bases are TGTGCCAGCAGTGAACTTCGGTACCAGCCCCAGCATTTT.

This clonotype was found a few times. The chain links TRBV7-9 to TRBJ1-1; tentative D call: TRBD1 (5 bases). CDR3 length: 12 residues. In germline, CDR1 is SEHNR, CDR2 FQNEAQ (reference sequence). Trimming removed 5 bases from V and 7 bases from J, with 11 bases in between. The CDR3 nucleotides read TGTGCCAGCAGCGTAGGGGCAGGTGAAGCTTTCTTT. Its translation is CASSVGAGEAFF.

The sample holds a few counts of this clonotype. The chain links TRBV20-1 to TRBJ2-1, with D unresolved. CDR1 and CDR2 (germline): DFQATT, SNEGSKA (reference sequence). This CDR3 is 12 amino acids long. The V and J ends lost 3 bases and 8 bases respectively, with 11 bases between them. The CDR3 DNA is TGCAGTGCTAGGGCCCTAGAACATGAGCAGTTCTTC. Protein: CSARALEHEQFF.

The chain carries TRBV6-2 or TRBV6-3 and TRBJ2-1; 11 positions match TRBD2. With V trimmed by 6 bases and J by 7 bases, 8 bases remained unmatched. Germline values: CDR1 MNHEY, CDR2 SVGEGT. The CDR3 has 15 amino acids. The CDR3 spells CASRRFRTSGNEQFF. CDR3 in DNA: TGTGCCAGCAGACGATTCCGGACTAGCGGGAATGAGCAGTTCTTC.